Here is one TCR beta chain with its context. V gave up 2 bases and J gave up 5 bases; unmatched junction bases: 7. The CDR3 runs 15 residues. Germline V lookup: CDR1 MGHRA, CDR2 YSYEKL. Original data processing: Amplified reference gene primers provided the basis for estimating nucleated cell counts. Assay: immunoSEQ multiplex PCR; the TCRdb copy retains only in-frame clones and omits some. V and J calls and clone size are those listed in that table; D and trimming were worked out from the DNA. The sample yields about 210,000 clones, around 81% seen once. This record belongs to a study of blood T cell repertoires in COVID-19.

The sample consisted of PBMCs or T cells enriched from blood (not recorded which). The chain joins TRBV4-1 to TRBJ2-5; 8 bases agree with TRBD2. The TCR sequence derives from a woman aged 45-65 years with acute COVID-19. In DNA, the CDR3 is TGCGCCAGCAGCCAACTCGGGGGGGCTTGGGAGACCCAGTACTTC. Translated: CASSQLGGAWETQYF.